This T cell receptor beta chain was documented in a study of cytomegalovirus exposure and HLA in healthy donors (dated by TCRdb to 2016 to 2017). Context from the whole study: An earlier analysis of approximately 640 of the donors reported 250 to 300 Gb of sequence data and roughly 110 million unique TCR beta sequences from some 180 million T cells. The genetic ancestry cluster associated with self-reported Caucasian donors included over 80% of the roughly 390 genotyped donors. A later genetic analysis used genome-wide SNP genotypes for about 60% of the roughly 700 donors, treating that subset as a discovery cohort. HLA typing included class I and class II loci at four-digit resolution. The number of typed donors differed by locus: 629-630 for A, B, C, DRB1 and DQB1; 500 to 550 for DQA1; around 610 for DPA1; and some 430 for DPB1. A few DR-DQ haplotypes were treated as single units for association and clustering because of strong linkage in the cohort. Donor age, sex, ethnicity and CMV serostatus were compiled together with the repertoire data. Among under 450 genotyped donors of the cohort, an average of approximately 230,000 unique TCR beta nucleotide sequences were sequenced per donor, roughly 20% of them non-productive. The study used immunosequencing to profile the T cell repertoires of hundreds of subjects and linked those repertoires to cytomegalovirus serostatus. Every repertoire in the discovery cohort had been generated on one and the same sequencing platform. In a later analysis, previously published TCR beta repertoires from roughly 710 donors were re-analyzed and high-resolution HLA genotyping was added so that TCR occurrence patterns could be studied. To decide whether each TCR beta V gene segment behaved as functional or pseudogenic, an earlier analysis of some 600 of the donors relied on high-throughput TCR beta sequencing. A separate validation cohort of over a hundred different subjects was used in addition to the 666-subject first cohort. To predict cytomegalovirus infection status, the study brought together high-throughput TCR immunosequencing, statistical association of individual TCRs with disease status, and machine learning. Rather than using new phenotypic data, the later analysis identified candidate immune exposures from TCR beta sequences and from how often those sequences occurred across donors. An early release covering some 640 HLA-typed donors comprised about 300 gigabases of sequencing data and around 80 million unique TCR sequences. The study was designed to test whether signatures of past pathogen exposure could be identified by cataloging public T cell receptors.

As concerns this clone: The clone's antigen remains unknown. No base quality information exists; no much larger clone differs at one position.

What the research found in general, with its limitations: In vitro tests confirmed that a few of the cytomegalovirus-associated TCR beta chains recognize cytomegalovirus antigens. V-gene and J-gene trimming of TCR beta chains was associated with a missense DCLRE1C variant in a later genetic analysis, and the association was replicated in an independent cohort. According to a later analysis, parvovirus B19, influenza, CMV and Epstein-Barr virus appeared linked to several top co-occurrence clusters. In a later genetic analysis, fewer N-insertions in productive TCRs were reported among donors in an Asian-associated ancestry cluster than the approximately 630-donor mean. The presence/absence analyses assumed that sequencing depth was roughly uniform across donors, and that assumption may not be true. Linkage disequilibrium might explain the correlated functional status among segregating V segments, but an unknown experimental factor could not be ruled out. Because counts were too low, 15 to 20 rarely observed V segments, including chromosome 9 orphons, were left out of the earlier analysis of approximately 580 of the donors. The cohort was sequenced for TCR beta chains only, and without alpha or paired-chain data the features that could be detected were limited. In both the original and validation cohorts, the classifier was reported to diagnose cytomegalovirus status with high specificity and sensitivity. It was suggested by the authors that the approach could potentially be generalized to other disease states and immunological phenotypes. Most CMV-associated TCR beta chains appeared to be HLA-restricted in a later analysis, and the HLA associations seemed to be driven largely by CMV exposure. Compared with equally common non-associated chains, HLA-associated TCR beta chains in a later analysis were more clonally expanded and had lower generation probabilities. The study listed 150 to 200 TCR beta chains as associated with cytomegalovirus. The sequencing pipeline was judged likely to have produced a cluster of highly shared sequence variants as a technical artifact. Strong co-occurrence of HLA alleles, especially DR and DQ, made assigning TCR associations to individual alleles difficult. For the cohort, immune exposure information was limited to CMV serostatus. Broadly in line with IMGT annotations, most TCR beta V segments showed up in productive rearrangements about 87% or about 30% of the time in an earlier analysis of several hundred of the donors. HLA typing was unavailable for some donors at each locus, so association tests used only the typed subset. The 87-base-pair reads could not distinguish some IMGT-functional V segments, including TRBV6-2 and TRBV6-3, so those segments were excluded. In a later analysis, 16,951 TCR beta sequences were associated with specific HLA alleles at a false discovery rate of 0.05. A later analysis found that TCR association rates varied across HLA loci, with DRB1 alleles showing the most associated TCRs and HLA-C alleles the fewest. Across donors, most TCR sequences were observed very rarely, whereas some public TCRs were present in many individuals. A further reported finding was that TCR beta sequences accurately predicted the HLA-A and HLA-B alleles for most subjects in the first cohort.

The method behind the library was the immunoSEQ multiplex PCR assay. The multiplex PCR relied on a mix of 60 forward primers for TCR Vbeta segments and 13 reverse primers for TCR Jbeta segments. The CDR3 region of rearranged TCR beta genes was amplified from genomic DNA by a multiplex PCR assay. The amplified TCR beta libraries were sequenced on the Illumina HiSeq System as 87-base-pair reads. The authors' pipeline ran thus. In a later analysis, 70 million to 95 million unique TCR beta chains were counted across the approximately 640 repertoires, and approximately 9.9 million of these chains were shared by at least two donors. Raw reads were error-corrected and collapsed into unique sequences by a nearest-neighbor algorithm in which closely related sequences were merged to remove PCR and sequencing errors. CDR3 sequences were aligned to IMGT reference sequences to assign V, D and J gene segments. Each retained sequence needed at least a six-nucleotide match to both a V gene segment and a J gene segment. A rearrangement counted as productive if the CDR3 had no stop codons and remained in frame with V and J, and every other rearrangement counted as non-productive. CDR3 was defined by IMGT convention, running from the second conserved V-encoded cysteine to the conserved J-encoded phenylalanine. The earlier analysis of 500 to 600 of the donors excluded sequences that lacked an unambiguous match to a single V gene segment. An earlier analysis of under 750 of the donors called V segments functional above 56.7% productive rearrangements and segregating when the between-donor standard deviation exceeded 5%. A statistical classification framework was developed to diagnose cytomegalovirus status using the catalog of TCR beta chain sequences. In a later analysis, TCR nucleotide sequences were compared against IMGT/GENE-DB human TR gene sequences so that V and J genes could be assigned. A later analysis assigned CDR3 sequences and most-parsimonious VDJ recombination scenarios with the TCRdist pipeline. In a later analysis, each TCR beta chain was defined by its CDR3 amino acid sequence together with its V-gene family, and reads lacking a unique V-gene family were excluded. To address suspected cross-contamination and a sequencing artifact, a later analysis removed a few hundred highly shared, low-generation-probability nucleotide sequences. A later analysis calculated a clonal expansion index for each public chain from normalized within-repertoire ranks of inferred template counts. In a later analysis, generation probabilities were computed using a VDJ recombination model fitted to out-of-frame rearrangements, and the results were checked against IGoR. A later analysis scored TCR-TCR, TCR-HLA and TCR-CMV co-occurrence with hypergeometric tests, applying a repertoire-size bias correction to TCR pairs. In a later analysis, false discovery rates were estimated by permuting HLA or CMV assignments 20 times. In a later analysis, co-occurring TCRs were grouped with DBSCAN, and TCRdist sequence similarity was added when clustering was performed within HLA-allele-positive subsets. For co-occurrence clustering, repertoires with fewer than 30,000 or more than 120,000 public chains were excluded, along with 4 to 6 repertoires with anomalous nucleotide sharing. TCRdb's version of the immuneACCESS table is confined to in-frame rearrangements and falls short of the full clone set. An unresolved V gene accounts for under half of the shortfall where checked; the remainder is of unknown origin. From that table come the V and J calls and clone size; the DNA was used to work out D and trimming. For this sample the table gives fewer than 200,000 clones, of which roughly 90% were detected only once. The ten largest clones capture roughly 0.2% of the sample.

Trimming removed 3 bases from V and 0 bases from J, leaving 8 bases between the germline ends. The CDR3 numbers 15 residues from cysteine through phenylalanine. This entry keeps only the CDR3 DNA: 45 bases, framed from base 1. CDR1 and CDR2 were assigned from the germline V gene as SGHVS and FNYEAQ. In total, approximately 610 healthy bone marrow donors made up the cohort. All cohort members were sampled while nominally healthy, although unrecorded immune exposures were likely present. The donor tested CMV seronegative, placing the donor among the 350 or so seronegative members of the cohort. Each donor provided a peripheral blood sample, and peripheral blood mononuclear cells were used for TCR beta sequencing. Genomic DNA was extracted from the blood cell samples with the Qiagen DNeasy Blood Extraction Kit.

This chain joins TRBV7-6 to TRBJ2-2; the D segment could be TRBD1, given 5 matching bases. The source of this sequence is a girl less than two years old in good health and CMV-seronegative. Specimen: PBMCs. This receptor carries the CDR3 CASSFPGTNTGELFF. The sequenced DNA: TGTGCCAGCAGCTTTCCAGGGACGAACACCGGGGAGCTGTTTTTT.